This entry lists 11 T cell receptor beta chains sequenced from one sample in a study of blood T cell repertoires in COVID-19. Method: immunoSEQ multiplex PCR; TCRdb's copy keeps in-frame clones and lacks some. This table holds roughly 50,000 clones, about 89% found once. Sequenced material: peripheral blood. The receptors stem from a woman in her sixties or seventies with active COVID-19.

This clone showed up just once. The gene calls are TRBV18 and TRBJ2-3; tentative D call: TRBD1 (5 bases). V lost 6 bases and J lost 2, with 21 bases in between. CDR3 length: 17 amino acids. Germline assignment: CDR1 KGHSH and CDR2 LQKENI. The CDR3: CASSPVGPPYPTDTQYF. CDR3 nucleotides: TGTGCCAGCTCTCCAGTGGGGCCACCGTACCCCACAGATACGCAGTATTTT. Full variable domain (remainder filled in from reference TRBV18 and TRBJ2-3): NAGVMQNPRHLVRRRGQEARLRCSPMKGHSHVYWYRQLPEEGLKFMVYLQKENIIDESGMPKERFSAEFPKEGPSILRIQQVVRGDSAAYFCASSPVGPPYPTDTQYFGPGTRLTVL.

The chain is built from TRBV7-9 and TRBJ2-5; unclear D gene. Germline CDR1 is SEHNR and CDR2 is FQNEAQ (reference sequence). The CDR3 runs 12 residues. With 5 bases removed from V and 2 bases from J, the gap between germline ends came to 6 bases. As DNA, the CDR3 is TGTGCCAGCAGCCCATTTCAAGAGACCCAGTACTTC. Translation: CASSPFQETQYF.

The chain uses TRBV29-1 and TRBJ2-3, with 8 bases lining up with TRBD2. Germline CDR1 reads SQVTM; CDR2 reads ANQGSEA. The ends lost 1 base at V and 6 bases at J; junction bases unmatched: 3. The CDR3 extends over 13 amino acids. The CDR3 nucleotides read TGCAGCGTTGAAGGGGTAGCGGGGGATACGCAGTATTTT. Protein: CSVEGVAGDTQYF.

The rearrangement links TRBV2 to TRBJ1-2, with a tentative D call TRBD1 (5 bases). The CDR3 consists of 17 residues. V was pared by 7 bases and J by 2 bases, with 23 bases between. CDR1 SNHLY and CDR2 FYNNEI come from the germline V gene. For the CDR3, the DNA is TGTGCCAGCAAGGACCCTCGGGTGACAGATTTAAACTATGGCTACACCTTC. It is translated as CASKDPRVTDLNYGYTF.

The gene calls are TRBV7-2 and TRBJ2-3; 8 nucleotides align to TRBD2. J gave up 6 bases and V 5 bases, and 4 bases lay outside the gene matches. The CDR3 runs to 13 residues. Germline values: CDR1 SGHTA, CDR2 FQGNSA. This chain's CDR3 is CASSPGGEDTQYF. The CDR3 nucleotides are TGTGCCAGCAGCCCCGGGGGGGAGGATACGCAGTATTTT.

V usage is TRBV6-1 and J usage is TRBJ1-4, with 7 positions matching TRBD1. Germline CDR1 reads MNHNS; CDR2 reads SASEGT. J gave up 7 bases and V 3 bases, and 5 bases lay outside the gene matches. The CDR3 runs 14 residues. The DNA for the CDR3 is TGTGCCAGCAGTGACAGGGGGAATGGTGAAAAACTGTTTTTT. Protein sequence: CASSDRGNGEKLFF.

V gene TRBV5-6 combines with J gene TRBJ1-3; D not certain. CDR1 SGHDT and CDR2 YYEEEE come from the germline V gene. CDR3 length: 16 amino acids. V lost 5 bases to trimming and J lost 0 bases, with 15 bases between them. CDR3 loop: CASSSVAVNSGNTIYF. CDR3 in DNA: TGTGCCAGCAGTTCTGTGGCAGTAAACTCTGGAAACACCATATATTTT.

This clone was seen only once. The chain combines TRBV12-3 or TRBV12-4 with TRBJ1-2, with D perhaps TRBD1 (6 bases). CDR3 size: 13 residues. The V and J ends lost 7 bases and 7 bases respectively, with 16 bases between them. CDR3 amino acids: CASNQGPMAGYTF. CDR3 DNA: TGTGCCAGCAATCAGGGGCCTATGGCTGGCTACACCTTC.

V is TRBV27 and J is TRBJ2-5; D is ambiguous. In germline, CDR1 is MNHEY, CDR2 SMNVEV (reference sequence). CDR3 length: 15 residues. Trimming cost V 3 bases and J 5 bases, with 16 bases left between them. The CDR3, as DNA: TGTGCCAGCAGTTTCTCGGCAGGCATTCCGGAGACCCAGTACTTC. This gives the protein CASSFSAGIPETQYF.

The V and J genes are TRBV15 and TRBJ2-7; TRBD2 matches at 8 bases. Germline values: CDR1 LNHNV, CDR2 YYDKDF (reference sequence). The CDR3 spans 16 residues. The V gene end was trimmed by 1 base and the J gene end by 6 bases; junction bases not matched to a gene: 11. The CDR3, as DNA: TGTGCCACCAGCAGAGCGGGGGGGGGCTTGCTAGGCGAGCAGTACTTC. Translating gives CATSRAGGGLLGEQYF.

Judged by abundance, this clone is medium-sized (0.01 to 0.1%). This sequence joins TRBV5-4 and TRBJ2-5; weak D call: TRBD2 (7 bases). Trimming left V 4 bases short and J 5 bases short, with 24 bases between. This CDR3 is built from 17 residues. Germline values: CDR1 SGHNT, CDR2 YYREEE (reference sequence). The CDR3 is CASSRWGGAPRGETQYF. The CDR3 nucleotides are TGTGCCAGCAGCCGGTGGGGGGGCGCCCCACGGGGGGAGACCCAGTACTTC.